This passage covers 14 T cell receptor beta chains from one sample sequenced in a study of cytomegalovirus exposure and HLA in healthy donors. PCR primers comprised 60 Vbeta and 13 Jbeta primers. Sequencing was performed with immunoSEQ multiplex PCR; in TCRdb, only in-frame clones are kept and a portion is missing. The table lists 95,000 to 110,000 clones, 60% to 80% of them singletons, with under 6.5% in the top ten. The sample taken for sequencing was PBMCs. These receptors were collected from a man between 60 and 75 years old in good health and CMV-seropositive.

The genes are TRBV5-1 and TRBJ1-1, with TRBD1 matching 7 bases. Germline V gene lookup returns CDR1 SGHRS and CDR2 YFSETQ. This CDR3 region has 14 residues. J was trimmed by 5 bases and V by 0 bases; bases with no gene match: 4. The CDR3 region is CASSLETGLTEAFF. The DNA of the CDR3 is TGCGCCAGCAGCTTGGAGACAGGGTTAACTGAAGCTTTCTTT.

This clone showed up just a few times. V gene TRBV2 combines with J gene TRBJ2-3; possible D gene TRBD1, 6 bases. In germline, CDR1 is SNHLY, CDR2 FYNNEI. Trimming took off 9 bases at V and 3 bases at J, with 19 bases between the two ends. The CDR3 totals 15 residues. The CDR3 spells CASLTGSFVTDTQYF. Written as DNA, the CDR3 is TGTGCCAGTCTTACAGGGAGTTTCGTAACAGATACGCAGTATTTT. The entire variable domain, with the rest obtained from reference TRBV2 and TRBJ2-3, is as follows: EPEVTQTPSHQVTQMGQEVILRCVPISNHLYFYWYRQILGQKVEFLVSFYNNEISEKSEIFDDQFSVERPDGSNFTLKIRSTKLEDSAMYFCASLTGSFVTDTQYFGPGTRLTVL.

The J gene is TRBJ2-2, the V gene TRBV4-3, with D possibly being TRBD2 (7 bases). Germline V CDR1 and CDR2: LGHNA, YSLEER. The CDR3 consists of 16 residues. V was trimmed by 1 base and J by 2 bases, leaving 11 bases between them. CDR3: CASSQAGGPNTGELFF. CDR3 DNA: TGCGCCAGCAGCCAAGCGGGGGGCCCAAACACCGGGGAGCTGTTTTTT.

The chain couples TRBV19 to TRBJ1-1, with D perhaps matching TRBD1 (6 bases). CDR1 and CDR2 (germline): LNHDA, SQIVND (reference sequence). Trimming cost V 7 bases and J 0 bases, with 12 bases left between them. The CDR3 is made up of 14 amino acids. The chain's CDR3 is CASKGDRMNTEAFF. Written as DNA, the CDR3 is TGTGCCAGTAAGGGCGACAGGATGAACACTGAAGCTTTCTTT.

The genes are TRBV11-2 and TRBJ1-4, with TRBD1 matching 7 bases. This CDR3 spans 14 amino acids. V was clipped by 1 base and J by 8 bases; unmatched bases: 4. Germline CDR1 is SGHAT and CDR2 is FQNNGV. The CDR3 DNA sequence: TGTGCCAGCAGCTTAGGACAGGGAGACGAAAAACTGTTTTTT. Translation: CASSLGQGDEKLFF. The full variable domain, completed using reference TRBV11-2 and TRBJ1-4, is EAGVAQSPRYKIIEKRQSVAFWCNPISGHATLYWYQQILGQGPKLLIQFQNNGVVDDSQLPKDRFSAERLKGVDSTLKIQPAKLEDSAVYLCASSLGQGDEKLFFGSGTQLSVL.

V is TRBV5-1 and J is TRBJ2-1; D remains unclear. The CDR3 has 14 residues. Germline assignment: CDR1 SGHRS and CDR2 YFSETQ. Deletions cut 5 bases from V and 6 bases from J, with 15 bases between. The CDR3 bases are TGCGCCAGCAGACCACAAACAAGTATCAATGAGCAGTTCTTC. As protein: CASRPQTSINEQFF. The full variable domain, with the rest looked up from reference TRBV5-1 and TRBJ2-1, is KAGVTQTPRYLIKTRGQQVTLSCSPISGHRSVSWYQQTPGQGLQFLFEYFSETQRNKGNFPGRFSGRQFSNSRSEMNVSTLELGDSALYLCASRPQTSINEQFFGPGTRLTVL.

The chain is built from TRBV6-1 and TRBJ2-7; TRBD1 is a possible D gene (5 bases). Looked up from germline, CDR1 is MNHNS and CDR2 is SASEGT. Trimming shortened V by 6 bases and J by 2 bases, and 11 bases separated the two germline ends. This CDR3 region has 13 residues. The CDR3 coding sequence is TGTGCCAGCAGCAGGGAAGTACCCTACGAGCAGTACTTC. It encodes CASSREVPYEQYF.

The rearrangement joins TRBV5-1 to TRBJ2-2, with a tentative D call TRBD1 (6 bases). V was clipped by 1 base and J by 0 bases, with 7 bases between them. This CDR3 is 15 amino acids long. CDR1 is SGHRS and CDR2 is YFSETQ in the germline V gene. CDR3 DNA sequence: TGCGCCAGCAGCTTGAACAGGGCGAACACCGGGGAGCTGTTTTTT. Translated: CASSLNRANTGELFF. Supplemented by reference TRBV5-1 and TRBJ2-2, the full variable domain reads KAGVTQTPRYLIKTRGQQVTLSCSPISGHRSVSWYQQTPGQGLQFLFEYFSETQRNKGNFPGRFSGRQFSNSRSEMNVSTLELGDSALYLCASSLNRANTGELFFGEGSRLTVL.

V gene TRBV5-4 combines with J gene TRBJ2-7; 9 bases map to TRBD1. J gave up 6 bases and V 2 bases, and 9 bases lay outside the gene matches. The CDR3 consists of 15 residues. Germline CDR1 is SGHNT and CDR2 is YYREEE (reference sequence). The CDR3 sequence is CASSLPGQGSLEQYF. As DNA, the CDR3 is TGTGCCAGCAGCTTACCGGGACAGGGTTCCCTCGAGCAGTACTTC.

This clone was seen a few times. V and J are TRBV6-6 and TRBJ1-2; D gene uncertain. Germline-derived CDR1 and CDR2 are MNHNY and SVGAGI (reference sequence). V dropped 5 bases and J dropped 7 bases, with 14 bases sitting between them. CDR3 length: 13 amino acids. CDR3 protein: CASSLNEDRGYTF. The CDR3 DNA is TGTGCCAGCAGTCTCAATGAGGATCGTGGCTACACCTTC.

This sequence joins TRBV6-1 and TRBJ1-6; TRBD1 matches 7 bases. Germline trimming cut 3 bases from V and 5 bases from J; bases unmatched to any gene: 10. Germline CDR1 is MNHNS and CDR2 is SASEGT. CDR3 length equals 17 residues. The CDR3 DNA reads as TGTGCCAGCAGTGACGCGCCCCCCAGGGGGAATAATTCACCCCTCCACTTT. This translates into CASSDAPPRGNNSPLHF.

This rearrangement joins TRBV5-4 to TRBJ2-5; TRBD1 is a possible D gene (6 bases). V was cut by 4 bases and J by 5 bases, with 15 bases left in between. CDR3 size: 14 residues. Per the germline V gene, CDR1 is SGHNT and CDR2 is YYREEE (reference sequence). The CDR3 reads CASSRVGGTETQYF. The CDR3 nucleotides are TGTGCCAGCAGCCGGGTAGGGGGTACGGAGACCCAGTACTTC.

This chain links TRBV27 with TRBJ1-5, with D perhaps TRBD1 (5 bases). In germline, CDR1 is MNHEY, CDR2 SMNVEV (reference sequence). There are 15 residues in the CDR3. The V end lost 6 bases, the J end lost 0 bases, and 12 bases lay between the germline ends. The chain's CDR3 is CASRVGLNSNQPQHF. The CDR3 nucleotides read TGTGCCAGCAGAGTGGGACTCAATAGCAATCAGCCCCAGCATTTT.

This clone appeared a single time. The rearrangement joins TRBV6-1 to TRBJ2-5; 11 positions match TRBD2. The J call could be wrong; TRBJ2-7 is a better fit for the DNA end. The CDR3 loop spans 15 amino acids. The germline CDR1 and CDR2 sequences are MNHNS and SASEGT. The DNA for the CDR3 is TGTGCCAGCACCGAAGTTAGCGGGGGGGCCTACGAGCAGTACTTC. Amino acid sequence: CASTEVSGGAYEQYF.